This T cell receptor beta chain came from a study of immune evolution from preneoplasia to lung adenocarcinoma. Study summary: HLA loss of heterozygosity: about 7% AIS, about 15% MIA, about 30% ADC, none AAH. Findings and limits, study-wide: Clonality was highest in normal lung, lower in later-stage lesions apparently.

Assay: immunoSEQ multiplex PCR; the TCRdb copy retains only in-frame clones and omits some. Of approximately 9,600 clones listed, about 80% were seen once; the top ten hold around 5%. To note about this clone: Antigen unknown.

This CDR3 is 12 amino acids long. V shed 4 bases and J 10 bases; nucleotides not matched to a gene: 5. Germline V gene lookup returns CDR1 SGHDT and CDR2 YYEEEE. Resections took place in Japan or China from the mid-2010s to the late 2010s. H&E slides confirmed each diagnosis, reviewed by two pathologists independently. Sequenced input: FFPE minimally invasive lung adenocarcinoma tissue. The J gene is TRBJ1-1, the V gene TRBV5-6; 9 bases are a match to TRBD1. This TCR derives from an older person with lung adenocarcinoma. CDR3 nucleotides: TGTGCCAGCAGCCAAGGGACAGGGCGAGCTTTCTTT. Translating gives CASSQGTGRAFF.